This T cell receptor (beta chain) came from a study of blood T cell repertoires in COVID-19. In the study overall: From T cells, B-cell-depleted T cells, or PBMCs came the material, which was cDNA or gDNA.

The CDR3 loop spans 15 amino acids. With 2 bases removed from V and 1 base from J, the gap between germline ends came to 6 bases. Looked up from germline, CDR1 is MNHEY and CDR2 is SVGEGT. Clones were sequenced by immunoSEQ multiplex PCR, and TCRdb holds only the in-frame ones, with some missing. The sample has about 130,000 clones, about four fifths seen once. The sequenced sample consisted of peripheral blood. The receptor was derived from a man aged 35 to 55 with active or convalescent COVID-19. This chain links TRBV6-2 or TRBV6-3 with TRBJ2-6, with D unclear. As DNA, the CDR3 is TGTGCCAGCAGTTACGTCCCTTCTGGGGCCAACGTCCTGACTTTC. This encodes CASSYVPSGANVLTF.